The present entry profiles one T cell receptor beta chain with its context. This clonotype was counted many times. Its antigen is unknown. The record has no base qualities; no much larger clone is one base away. A patient counted as having stable Graves' hyperthyroidism if no progression to ophthalmopathy occurred over 18 months of follow-up. The hyperthyroidism patients were between 18 and 65 years old and newly diagnosed, with a disease duration of less than 2 months. Patients with uncontrolled infections, other autoimmune diseases, pregnancy or lactation were excluded. Clinical symptoms, serum thyroxine and TRAb, thyroid ultrasound, and orbital computed tomography formed the basis for the diagnoses. PBMCs were isolated from about 9.2 ml of fresh peripheral blood by Ficoll-Paque density gradient centrifugation. Total RNA was extracted with Trizol reagent, and quality was checked on an Agilent 2100 Bioanalyzer.

The entry originates in a study of T cells in Graves' hyperthyroidism and ophthalmopathy (dated by TCRdb to between 2018 and 2021). Regarding the research as a whole: Peripheral blood samples were taken at the time of initial diagnosis, prior to any treatment. Once sampling was done, hyperthyroidism patients were given methimazole at a starting dose of 30 mg daily, whereas ophthalmopathy patients were given high-dose intravenous methylprednisolone. The study also compared thyroid tissue and blood T-cell repertoires from over 5 Graves' hyperthyroidism patients. The paper describes TCR Vbeta CDR3 sequencing of 140 or so peripheral blood samples, made up of 43 ophthalmopathy patients, around 78 hyperthyroidism patients and 17 progressor patients. An independent validation cohort of under 20 hyperthyroidism patients and about 15 patients who later progressed to ophthalmopathy tested prospective prediction of ophthalmopathy. For training and testing, the roughly 100 patients in the discovery cohort were randomly divided in a 7:3 ratio. To identify TCR V-J signatures that set the groups apart, the researchers used a discovery cohort of 100 or so patients, made up of 40 to 45 with Graves' ophthalmopathy and some 56 with stable Graves' hyperthyroidism.

Amplification of TCR beta CDR3 regions was carried out from RNA transcripts. A first-round RT-PCR of the TCR CDR3 used the HTBI primer set with the Qiagen OneStep RT-PCR kit. Libraries were constructed in a second round of multiplex PCR, after which size selection and purification were carried out. The libraries were sequenced on an Illumina HiSeq2000 using paired-end 100 bp reads. As for the authors' bioinformatics: SOAPnuke was used to process the raw data, removing reads that contained adapters or uncalled bases, had a mean Phred below 15, or lacked an exact match to the constant primer or identifier. COPE v1.2.5 was used to merge the high-quality paired reads, and each unique nucleotide sequence was defined as a clonotype. MiTCR v1.1 was used to align clonotypes to the IMGT TRBV, TRBD and TRBJ reference segments. The analysis included only V-J combinations with a frequency above 0.0001, which together covered 99.2% of the repertoires. A TCS score was defined as the ratio of F50 (clonal expansion) to E x V (chaos), with BLOSUM62-based TCRdist applied between CDR3 peptides within each V-J. Welch's t-statistics and random forest reduced around 550 V-J features to 10 to 15, which were used in a naive Bayes classifier (R e1071). The similarity between thyroid and blood repertoires was quantified using the Morisita-Horn index. The public reads were run again by TCRdb, first through fastp at Q25 and then through MiXCR, and only productive beta chains were kept. Identical CDR3 protein sequences are pooled into one entry, listed with their most common genes and DNA. TCRdb's processing, not the authors' own work, is the source of the V and J calls. The table for this sample lists around 100,000 distinct CDR3 sequences; approximately 48% of them were counted only once. The top ten clones comprise under 30% of the sample.

Findings and caveats that apply to the study as a whole: A model built on a 13 V-J signature distinguished ophthalmopathy from stable hyperthyroidism, reaching around 87% sensitivity and around 81% specificity in cross-validation and 80%/75% in testing. Most expanded thyroid clonotypes (frequency above 0.001) were also found in blood, which suggests that blood repertoires may mirror thyroid immune responses. Sample size was not statistically predetermined, and investigators were not blinded to group allocation. During validation, the model predicted progression to ophthalmopathy a median of approximately 6 months ahead of onset, with around 65% sensitivity and roughly 75% specificity.

Sequenced: blood. This receptor was taken from a man aged 40-49 years with Graves' hyperthyroidism.

The sequence in DNA is TGCAGCGCCGACAGGGCAAGGGAGCTCAACGAGCAGTACTTC. Translation gives CSADRARELNEQYF. The rearrangement joined TRBV29-1 to TRBJ2-7, with TRBD1 matching 7 junction bases. CDR1 and CDR2, per the germline V gene, are SQVTM and ANQGSEA. V is pruned by 7 bases and J by 5 bases, leaving 14 bases of the junction without a gene match. Counted from cysteine to phenylalanine, this CDR3 has 14 amino acids. Only CDR3 DNA remains: 42 bases, in frame from the first base.